The 9 T cell receptor beta chains in this list originate from one sample, sequenced in a study of blood T cell repertoires in COVID-19. Clones were sequenced by immunoSEQ multiplex PCR, and TCRdb holds only the in-frame ones, with some missing. The data show 150,000 or so clones, 90% seen once. The material sequenced was peripheral blood. The receptors stem from a man over 45 with acute or convalescent COVID-19.

The V and J genes are TRBV29-1 and TRBJ2-2; D gene uncertain. The CDR3 runs to 13 residues. Deletions cut 3 bases from V and 1 base from J, with 6 bases between. CDR1 SQVTM and CDR2 ANQGSEA come from the germline V gene. The CDR3, as DNA: TGCAGCGTTGATACGGGGAACACCGGGGAGCTGTTTTTT. Encoded protein: CSVDTGNTGELFF.

The chain combines TRBV5-1 with TRBJ1-1, with D unresolved. Germline loops: CDR1 SGHRS, CDR2 YFSETQ. Trimming left V 4 bases short and J 4 bases short, with 17 bases between. The CDR3 loop spans 15 amino acids. CDR3 sequence: CASSPRTDSGTEAFF. CDR3 sequence (DNA): TGCGCCAGCAGCCCTAGGACGGACTCGGGCACTGAAGCTTTCTTT.

V and J are TRBV6-7 and TRBJ2-7; 7 positions match TRBD1. TRBV6-7 is given ORF status, its function remaining uncertain. Losses at the gene ends were 5 bases for V and 1 base for J; bases not matched to a gene: 2. The CDR3 spans 13 residues. CDR3: CASSKQGSYEQYF. The CDR3 nucleotides read TGTGCCAGCAGTAAACAGGGGTCCTACGAGCAGTACTTC.

This chain uses TRBV30 with TRBJ1-3; 10 nucleotides align to TRBD1. Germline CDR1 and CDR2: GTSNPN and SVGIG (reference sequence). Trimming took 4 bases from V and 7 from J; bases not matched to a gene: 34. The length of the CDR3 is 23 residues. This CDR3 is CAWTPRDLLQGQGEDNQRNTIYF. In nucleotides, the CDR3 is TGTGCCTGGACGCCCCGTGACCTTCTCCAAGGACAGGGGGAGGACAACCAACGGAACACCATATATTTT.

As to this clone: One end of the junction is discordant with germline, which a read error may explain. V gene TRBV28 combines with J gene TRBJ1-2; D call uncertain. This CDR3 comprises 16 residues. Per germline, CDR1 MDHEN and CDR2 SYDVKM. The CDR3 loop is CVSSSRTELWQYGYTF. CDR3 coding DNA: TGTGTCAGCAGCTCCCGGACTGAGTTGTGGCAATATGGCTACACCTTC.

CDR3 amino acids: CASRASLGQIYNEQFF. The CDR3 DNA is TGCGCCAGCCGAGCTAGCCTGGGACAAATCTACAATGAGCAGTTCTTC. The chain links TRBV5-1 to TRBJ2-1; TRBD1 might be the D (6 bases). In germline, CDR1 is SGHRS, CDR2 YFSETQ. The CDR3 runs to 16 residues. Trimming pared 7 bases from V and 3 bases from J, leaving 20 bases between.

CDR3 loop: CASSHREEETEAFF. DNA of the CDR3: TGCGCCAGCAGCCACAGGGAGGAGGAGACTGAAGCTTTCTTT. The chain links TRBV4-1 to TRBJ1-1; TRBD1 is a possible D gene (5 bases). Deletions cut 3 bases from V and 5 bases from J, with 13 bases between. There are 14 residues in the CDR3. In germline, CDR1 is MGHRA, CDR2 YSYEKL.

The chain carries TRBV4-2 and TRBJ2-2; 7 bases line up with TRBD2. J was trimmed by 1 base and V by 1 base; bases with no gene match: 6. This CDR3 is 17 amino acids long. CDR1 is LGHNA and CDR2 is YNFKEQ in the germline V gene. CDR3 bases: TGTGCCAGCAGCCAAGTGGGGCGCGGGAGGAACACCGGGGAGCTGTTTTTT. As protein: CASSQVGRGRNTGELFF.

This chain connects TRBV7-2 to TRBJ1-5, with TRBD1 as a possible D gene (5 bases). The CDR3 loop spans 16 amino acids. Deletions cut 1 base from V and 4 bases from J, with 14 bases between. Germline CDR1 SGHTA, CDR2 FQGNSA. CDR3 DNA sequence: TGTGCCAGCAGCTTAGGTTCAGGGCCGGGTAATCAGCCCCAGCATTTT. This translates into CASSLGSGPGNQPQHF.